This T cell receptor beta chain stems from a study of T cell repertoires in cytomegalovirus infection. MiXCR, run by TCRdb on the reads, gives a single entry per CDR3 protein. The table includes some 940,000 distinct CDR3 sequences, less than 35% detected once. This CDR3 contains 16 residues. CDR1 and CDR2 from the germline V gene are SEHNR and FQNEAQ (reference sequence). V lost 7 bases, J lost 5 bases, and 21 bases lay in between. Regarding this clonotype: Its antigen is not identified.

Sequencing was performed on cultured CD8+ T cells from PBMCs, taken from culture after CMV antigen stimulation. The chain links TRBV7-9 to TRBJ2-1; the D gene is possibly TRBD1 (6 bases). The sequence was obtained from a human donor in good health (CMV status not recorded). Some clones in this sample may be carry-over from other donors' samples. Here the CDR3 DNA reads TGTGCCAGCACCCTGTTTGTTACAGGGCTCAACAATGAGCAGTTCTTC. Its protein is CASTLFVTGLNNEQFF.